This TCR beta chain was documented in a study of blood T cells in healthy people across ages. Only a few counts were recorded for this clonotype. Its specificity is unknown. Findings of the study overall: Observed TCR beta diversity showed a strong correlation with the percentage of naive T cells as measured by flow cytometry. Those diversity estimates obtained from one million T cells were thought to be underestimates.

Primers used in a second PCR of roughly 6 to 11 cycles were a sample-barcoded 5' primer and a J-beta primer mix. From the 5' RACE reads, TCRdb called clonotypes with MiXCR, one entry per CDR3 protein. The sample carries about 780,000 distinct CDR3 sequences, about a quarter recorded once. The CDR3 loop spans 13 amino acids. The germline V gene has CDR1 SGDLS and CDR2 YYNGEE. V lost 0 bases to trimming and J lost 8 bases, with 11 bases between them. These data also featured in a second study, about T cells of mothers and their children.

The V and J genes are TRBV9 and TRBJ1-2; D uncertain. Sequenced input: blood. The receptor's source is a boy younger than 18 in good health. The CDR3 bases are TGTGCCAGCAGCGTAGGACAAAACGGAGGCTACACCTTC. Translating gives CASSVGQNGGYTF. Full variable domain (missing parts from reference TRBV9 and TRBJ1-2): DSGVTQTPKHLITATGQRVTLRCSPRSGDLSVYWYQQSLDQGLQFLIQYYNGEERAKGNILERFSAQQFPDLHSELNLSSLELGDSALYFCASSVGQNGGYTFGSGTRLTVV.